This entry lists 22 T cell receptor beta chains sequenced from one sample in a study of T cell responses to AZD1222 COVID-19 vaccine. Sequencing was performed with immunoSEQ multiplex PCR; in TCRdb, only in-frame clones are kept and a portion is missing. The sample lists 130,000 to 150,000 clones, roughly 88% occurring once. The sample in question was peripheral blood, obtained on day 0 of MenACWY control vaccination. These receptors all stem from an adult in good health.

V and J are TRBV2 and TRBJ2-7, with TRBD1 matching 7 bases. V lost 6 bases and J lost 4; bases outside the gene matches: 9. Germline V gene data show CDR1 as SNHLY and CDR2 as FYNNEI. The CDR3 covers 14 residues. This CDR3 reads CASRKGQSSYEQYF. The CDR3 DNA is TGTGCCAGCAGAAAGGGACAGTCCTCTTACGAGCAGTACTTC.

V usage is TRBV7-9 and J usage is TRBJ2-7; unclear D gene. The CDR3 is made up of 15 amino acids. V lost 1 base, J lost 0 bases, and 10 bases lay in between. Germline V lookup: CDR1 SEHNR, CDR2 FQNEAQ (reference sequence). The CDR3 DNA reads TGTGCCAGCAGCTTAGGTGGCACGGTCTCCTACGAGCAGTACTTC. It specifies CASSLGGTVSYEQYF.

This clone was observed a few times. The chain employs TRBV27 and TRBJ1-2; tentative D call: TRBD1 (5 bases). V was cut by 5 bases and J by 4 bases, with 11 bases left in between. The V gene's germline CDR1 is MNHEY and CDR2 SMNVEV (reference sequence). The CDR3 loop spans 13 amino acids. The CDR3 nucleotides read TGTGCCAGCAGTCCGACAGAGATCTATGGCTACACCTTC. This codes for CASSPTEIYGYTF.

As regards this clone: Additional DNA sequences in this sample encode the identical CDR3. The V gene is TRBV7-9, the J gene TRBJ1-1; TRBD1 is a possible D gene (5 bases). The CDR3 spans 12 residues. Between the trimmed V and J ends, which lost 6 bases and 5 bases, there was a span of 10 bases. CDR1 and CDR2 from the germline V gene are SEHNR and FQNEAQ (reference sequence). The CDR3 coding sequence is TGTGCCAGCAGTCGGGGGGAGACTGAAGCTTTCTTT. As protein: CASSRGETEAFF.

On this clone: A junction boundary mismatches the germline segment, possibly from a read error. This chain joins TRBV7-7 and TRBJ2-5, with 9 bases aligning to TRBD2. CDR3 length: 18 residues. From germline, CDR1 is SSHAT and CDR2 FNYEAQ (reference sequence). In DNA form, the CDR3 reads TGTGCTAGCAGCTTAGCGCCGGTGGATAGCGGGAGTCGGAAGACCCAGTACTTC. It specifies CASSLAPVDSGSRKTQYF.

This chain links TRBV5-1 with TRBJ1-5; 7 bases line up with TRBD1. The CDR3 is 13 amino acids. Germline V gene data show CDR1 as SGHRS and CDR2 as YFSETQ. The J segment lost 4 bases and the V segment lost 4 bases, leaving 2 bases of the junction unmatched. The CDR3 bases are TGCGCCAGCAGCGAGGGACAGAATCAGCCCCAGCATTTT. It codes for CASSEGQNQPQHF.

The chain uses TRBV5-8 and TRBJ2-7; D tentatively reads TRBD1 or TRBD2 (5 bases each). This CDR3 is 15 amino acids long. Per the germline V gene, CDR1 is SGHTS and CDR2 is YDEGEE. V was cut by 4 bases and J by 1 base, with 15 bases left in between. The CDR3 nucleotides read TGTGCCAGCAGCGTACCGGGACGAGGGTCCTACGAGCAGTACTTC. Encoded protein: CASSVPGRGSYEQYF.

The rearrangement uses TRBV3-1 (or the pseudogene TRBV3-2) and TRBJ1-2; D call uncertain. The CDR3 length is 15 residues. V dropped 4 bases and J dropped 5 bases, with 17 bases sitting between them. CDR1 is LGHDT, CDR2 YNNKEL, per germline (reference sequence). This chain's CDR3 is CASSLSGFLPYGYTF. In DNA, the CDR3 is TGTGCCAGCAGCCTTTCGGGATTTCTACCTTATGGCTACACCTTC.

This sequence joins TRBV19 and TRBJ1-2; 9 bases are shared with TRBD1. This CDR3 has 13 residues. Germline values: CDR1 LNHDA, CDR2 SQIVND (reference sequence). V trimming: 5 bases; J trimming: 8 bases; junction bases outside the gene matches: 6. This CDR3 reads CASSPGQGGGYTF. The CDR3 nucleotides read TGTGCCAGTAGTCCGGGACAGGGAGGCGGCTACACCTTC.

V usage is TRBV5-1 and J usage is TRBJ1-2; a weak D match, TRBD1 (5 bases). Germline-derived CDR1 and CDR2 are SGHRS and YFSETQ. The CDR3 totals 14 residues. The V and J ends lost 3 bases and 5 bases respectively, with 14 bases between them. The CDR3, as DNA: TGCGCCAGCAGCTCCGGGGGGGACCCTTATGGCTACACCTTC. As protein: CASSSGGDPYGYTF.

The rearrangement joins TRBV6-2 or TRBV6-3 to TRBJ1-2; 9 bases align to TRBD1. Germline loops: CDR1 MNHEY, CDR2 SVGEGT. The CDR3 consists of 13 residues. Unmatched junction bases numbered 4, after V lost 5 bases and J lost 6 bases. This chain's CDR3 is CASSITGGDGYTF. CDR3 DNA: TGTGCCAGCAGTATAACAGGGGGCGATGGCTACACCTTC.

The CDR3 region has the DNA TGTGCCAGCAGTTTAGAACAGGGTGGAAACACCATATATTTT. It yields the protein CASSLEQGGNTIYF. The rearrangement uses TRBV27 and TRBJ1-3, with a tentative D call TRBD1 (6 bases). Germline CDR1 is MNHEY and CDR2 is SMNVEV (reference sequence). Deletions cut 2 bases from V and 3 bases from J, with 8 bases between. The CDR3 has 14 amino acids.

The chain employs TRBV12-2 and TRBJ1-4. TRBV12-2 is a recognized pseudogene. The CDR3 length is 15 residues. CDR3 sequence (DNA): TGTGCAAGTCGCCCTCCCGCGGAGGGCAATGAAAAACTGTTTTTT. Translation: CASRPPAEGNEKLFF.

This chain joins TRBV7-3 and TRBJ2-3; the D call may be TRBD1 or TRBD2 (6 bases each). Germline loops: CDR1 SGHTA, CDR2 FQGTGA. This CDR3 contains 15 residues. Trimming cost V 4 bases and J 0 bases, with 11 bases left between them. The chain's CDR3 is CASSSQGTSTDTQYF. The CDR3 DNA reads as TGTGCCAGCAGCTCTCAGGGGACTAGCACAGATACGCAGTATTTT.

The chain links TRBV28 to TRBJ1-2, with D hard to call. V was shortened by 7 bases and J by 4 bases, with 13 bases between the two germline ends. CDR3 length: 13 residues. From germline, CDR1 is MDHEN and CDR2 SYDVKM. CDR3 sequence reads: CASNRPPSYGYTF. For the CDR3, the DNA is TGTGCCAGCAATCGACCCCCAAGCTATGGCTACACCTTC.

The gene calls are TRBV5-8 and TRBJ2-3; no firm D call. Trimming stripped 2 bases from V and 0 bases from J, with 10 bases between. CDR1 SGHTS and CDR2 YDEGEE come from the germline V gene. This CDR3 is built from 15 residues. The CDR3 here is CASSFEPHSTDTQYF. For the CDR3, the DNA is TGTGCCAGCAGCTTTGAACCCCATAGCACAGATACGCAGTATTTT.

The chain combines TRBV27 with TRBJ1-1; 7 bases map to TRBD1. V lost 3 bases to trimming and J lost 10 bases; unmatched junction nucleotides: 2. This CDR3 has 11 amino acids. Per the germline V gene, CDR1 is MNHEY and CDR2 is SMNVEV (reference sequence). DNA for the CDR3: TGTGCCAGCAGTTTCAGGGGGGCAGCTTTCTTT. This encodes CASSFRGAAFF.

This chain uses TRBV7-2 with TRBJ1-2; D is ambiguous. This CDR3 comprises 14 residues. The germline CDR1 and CDR2 sequences are SGHTA and FQGNSA. Trimming pared 4 bases from V and 5 bases from J, leaving 14 bases between. CDR3 DNA sequence: TGTGCCAGCAGCTCGGGGAGAGCTGATTATGGCTACACCTTC. Its translation is CASSSGRADYGYTF.

This rearrangement joins TRBV7-9 to TRBJ1-1; a weak D match, TRBD1 (5 bases). The V end was cut by 5 bases, the J end by 5 bases, with 15 bases between. Germline V CDR1 and CDR2: SEHNR, FQNEAQ (reference sequence). This CDR3 comprises 14 residues. Here the CDR3 reads CASSQGLLGTEAFF. CDR3 in DNA: TGTGCCAGCAGCCAGGGACTCCTTGGGACTGAAGCTTTCTTT.

Only a few counts were recorded for this clone. The chain links TRBV30 to TRBJ1-5, with D unresolved. Trimming removed 1 base at V and 2 bases at J, with 6 bases between. CDR1 and CDR2 from the germline V gene are GTSNPN and SVGIG (reference sequence). This CDR3 spans 13 amino acids. Here the CDR3 DNA reads TGTGCCTGGAGTGGGGATGGCAATCAGCCCCAGCATTTT. Protein: CAWSGDGNQPQHF.

The CDR3 nucleotides read TGTGCCAGCAGTTGGACCGGGACTAGCGCTTCCTACGAGCAGTACTTC. It translates to CASSWTGTSASYEQYF. The chain joins TRBV11-3 to TRBJ2-7; 10 nucleotides align to TRBD2. V shed 6 bases and J 1 base; nucleotides not matched to a gene: 9. The CDR3 extends over 16 amino acids. Per the germline V gene, CDR1 is SGHNT and CDR2 is YENEEA.

The rearrangement uses TRBV11-3 and TRBJ1-1; the D gene is possibly TRBD1 (5 bases). The length of the CDR3 is 14 residues. Between the trimmed V and J ends, which lost 5 bases and 2 bases, there was a span of 12 bases. CDR1 SGHNT and CDR2 YENEEA come from the germline V gene. CDR3 in amino acids: CASSLDTINTEAFF. Here the CDR3 DNA reads TGTGCCAGCAGCCTGGACACAATCAACACTGAAGCTTTCTTT. Combining the CDR3 with reference TRBV11-3 and TRBJ1-1 gives the whole variable domain EAGVVQSPRYKIIEKKQPVAFWCNPISGHNTLYWYLQNLGQGPELLIRYENEEAVDDSQLPKDRFSAERLKGVDSTLKIQPAELGDSAVYLCASSLDTINTEAFFGQGTRLTVV.